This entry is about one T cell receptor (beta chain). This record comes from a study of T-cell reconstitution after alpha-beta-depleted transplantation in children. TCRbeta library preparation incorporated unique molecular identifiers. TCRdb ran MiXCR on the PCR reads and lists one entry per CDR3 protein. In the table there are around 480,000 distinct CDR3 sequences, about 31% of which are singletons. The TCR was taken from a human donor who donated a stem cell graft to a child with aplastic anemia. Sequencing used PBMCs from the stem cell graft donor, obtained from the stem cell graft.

The CDR3, as DNA: TGTGCCAGCAGTGGGGGACAGGGCCGCACTGAAGCTTTCTTT. Amino acid sequence: CASSGGQGRTEAFF. The chain links TRBV25-1 to TRBJ1-1; TRBD1 agrees at 9 bases. Germline values: CDR1 MGHDK, CDR2 SYGVNS. CDR3 length: 14 amino acids. V dropped 4 bases and J dropped 4; count of bases not matched to a gene: 4.